This T cell receptor beta chain was identified in a study of T-cell memory formation after mild COVID-19. This clonotype was seen a few times. The antigen remains undetermined. Each CDR3 protein is one row after TCRdb ran MiXCR on the 5' RACE reads. The sample consists of approximately 340,000 distinct CDR3 sequences, around 13% of them appearing once. In germline, CDR1 is ENHRY, CDR2 SYGVKD. This CDR3 has 15 amino acids. Trimming removed 4 bases at V and 7 bases at J, with 19 bases between. Study-level results: That cross-reactive memory joined was suggested by some responding clones appearing in pre-infection memory.

This TCR was sampled from a man younger than 35 who had mild COVID-19 (a few samples of this study predate the infection). Cell type and time point are not known. The sequenced material came from PBMCs or a T cell subset sorted from them (not recorded which). This chain joins TRBV10-3 and TRBJ2-5; tentative D call: TRBD2 (6 bases). CDR3 amino acids: CAISAAGTEFGTQYF. DNA for the CDR3: TGTGCCATCAGTGCAGCCGGGACTGAATTTGGGACCCAGTACTTC.